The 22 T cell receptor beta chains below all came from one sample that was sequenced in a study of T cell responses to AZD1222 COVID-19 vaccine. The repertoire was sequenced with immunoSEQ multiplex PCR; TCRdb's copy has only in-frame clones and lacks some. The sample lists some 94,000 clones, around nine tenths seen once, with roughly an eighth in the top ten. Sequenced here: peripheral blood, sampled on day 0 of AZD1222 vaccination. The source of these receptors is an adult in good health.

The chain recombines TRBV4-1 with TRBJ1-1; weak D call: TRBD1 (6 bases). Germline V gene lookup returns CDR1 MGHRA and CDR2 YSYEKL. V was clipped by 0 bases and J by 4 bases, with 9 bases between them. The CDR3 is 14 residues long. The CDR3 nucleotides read TGCGCCAGCAGCCAAGATACAGGGACCACTGAAGCTTTCTTT. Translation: CASSQDTGTTEAFF.

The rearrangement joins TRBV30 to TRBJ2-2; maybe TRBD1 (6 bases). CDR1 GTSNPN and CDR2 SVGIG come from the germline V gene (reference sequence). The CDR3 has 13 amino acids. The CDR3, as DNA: TGTGCTCTCGGACAGAGAAACACCGGGGAGCTGTTTTTT. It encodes CALGQRNTGELFF.

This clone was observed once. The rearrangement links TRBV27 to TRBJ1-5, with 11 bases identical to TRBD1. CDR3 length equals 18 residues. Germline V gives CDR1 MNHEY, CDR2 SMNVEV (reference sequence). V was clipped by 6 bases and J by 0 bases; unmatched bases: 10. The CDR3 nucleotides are TGTGCCAGCAGCGAACCGGGACAGGGGGAATCTAGCAATCAGCCCCAGCATTTT. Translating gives CASSEPGQGESSNQPQHF.

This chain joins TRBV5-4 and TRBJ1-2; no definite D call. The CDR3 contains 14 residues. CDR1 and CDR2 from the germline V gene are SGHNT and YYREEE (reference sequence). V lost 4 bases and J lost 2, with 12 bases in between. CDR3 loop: CASSDDTQNYGYTF. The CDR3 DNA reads TGTGCCAGCAGCGACGACACCCAAAACTATGGCTACACCTTC.

CDR3 sequence: CASSHPAGANEQFF. CDR3 DNA sequence: TGTGCCAGCAGTCACCCAGCGGGGGCGAATGAGCAGTTCTTC. The rearrangement joins TRBV6-2 or TRBV6-3 to TRBJ2-1; TRBD2 agrees at 8 bases. From germline, CDR1 is MNHEY and CDR2 SVGEGT. V lost 5 bases to trimming and J lost 7 bases; unmatched junction nucleotides: 7. The CDR3 covers 14 residues.

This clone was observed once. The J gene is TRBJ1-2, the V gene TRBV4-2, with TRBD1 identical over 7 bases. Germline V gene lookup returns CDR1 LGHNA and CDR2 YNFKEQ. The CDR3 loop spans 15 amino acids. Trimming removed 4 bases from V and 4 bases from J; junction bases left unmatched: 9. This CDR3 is CASSPEDRVRYGYTF. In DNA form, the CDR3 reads TGTGCCAGCAGCCCCGAAGACAGGGTACGCTATGGCTACACCTTC.

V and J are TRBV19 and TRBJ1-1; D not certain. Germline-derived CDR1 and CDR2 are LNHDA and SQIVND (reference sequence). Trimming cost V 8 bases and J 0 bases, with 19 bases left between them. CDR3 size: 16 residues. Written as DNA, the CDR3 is TGTGCCAGTGATCCCGGCGGTCGGCTCATGAACACTGAAGCTTTCTTT. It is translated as CASDPGGRLMNTEAFF.

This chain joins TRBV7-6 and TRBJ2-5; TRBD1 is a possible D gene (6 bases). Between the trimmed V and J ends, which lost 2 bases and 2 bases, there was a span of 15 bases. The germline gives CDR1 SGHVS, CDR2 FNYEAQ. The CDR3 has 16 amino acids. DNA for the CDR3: TGTGCCAGCAGCTTATTCCCCAGGGGCAGACAAGAGACCCAGTACTTC. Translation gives CASSLFPRGRQETQYF.

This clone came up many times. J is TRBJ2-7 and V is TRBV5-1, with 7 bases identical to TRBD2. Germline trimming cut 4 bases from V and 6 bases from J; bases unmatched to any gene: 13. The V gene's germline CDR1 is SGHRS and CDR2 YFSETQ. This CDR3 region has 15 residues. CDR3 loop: CASSLGGTNQVEQYF. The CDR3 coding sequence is TGCGCCAGCAGCCTGGGTGGGACTAACCAAGTCGAGCAGTACTTC.

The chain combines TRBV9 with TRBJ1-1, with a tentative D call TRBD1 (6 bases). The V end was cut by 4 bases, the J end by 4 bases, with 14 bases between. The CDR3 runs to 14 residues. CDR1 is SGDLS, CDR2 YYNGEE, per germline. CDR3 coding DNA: TGTGCCAGCAGCCAGCAGACAGGCCGCACTGAAGCTTTCTTT. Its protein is CASSQQTGRTEAFF. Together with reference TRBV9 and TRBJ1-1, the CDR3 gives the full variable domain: DSGVTQTPKHLITATGQRVTLRCSPRSGDLSVYWYQQSLDQGLQFLIQYYNGEERAKGNILERFSAQQFPDLHSELNLSSLELGDSALYFCASSQQTGRTEAFFGQGTRLTVV.

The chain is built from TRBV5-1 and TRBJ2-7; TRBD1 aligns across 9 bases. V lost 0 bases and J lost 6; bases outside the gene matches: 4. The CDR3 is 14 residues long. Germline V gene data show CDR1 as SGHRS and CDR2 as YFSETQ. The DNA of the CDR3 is TGCGCCAGCAGCTTGGACAGGGGGCGCCGCGAGCAGTACTTC. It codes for CASSLDRGRREQYF.

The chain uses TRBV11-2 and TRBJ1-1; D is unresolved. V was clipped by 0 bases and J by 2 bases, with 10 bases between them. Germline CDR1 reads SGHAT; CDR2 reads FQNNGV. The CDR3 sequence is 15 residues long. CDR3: CASSLERLPNTEAFF. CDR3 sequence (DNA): TGTGCCAGCAGCTTAGAACGACTCCCCAACACTGAAGCTTTCTTT.

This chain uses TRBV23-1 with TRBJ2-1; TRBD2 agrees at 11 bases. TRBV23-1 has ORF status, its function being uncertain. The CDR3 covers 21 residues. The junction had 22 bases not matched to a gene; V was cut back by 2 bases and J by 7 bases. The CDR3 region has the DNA TGCGCCAGCAGTCAAGCATGGAATCGCCTACGTGGGACTAGCGGAAAGAATGAGCAGTTCTTC. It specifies CASSQAWNRLRGTSGKNEQFF.

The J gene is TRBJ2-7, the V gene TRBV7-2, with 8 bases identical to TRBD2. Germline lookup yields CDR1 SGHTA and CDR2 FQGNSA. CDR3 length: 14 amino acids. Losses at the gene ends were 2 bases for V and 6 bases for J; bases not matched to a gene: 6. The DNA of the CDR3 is TGTGCCAGCAGCTTACCAGCGGGAGCGGGCGAGCAGTACTTC. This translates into CASSLPAGAGEQYF.

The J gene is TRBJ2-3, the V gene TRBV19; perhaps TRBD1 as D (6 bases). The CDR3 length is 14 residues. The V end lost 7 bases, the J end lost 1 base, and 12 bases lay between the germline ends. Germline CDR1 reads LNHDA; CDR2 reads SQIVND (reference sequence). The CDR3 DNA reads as TGTGCCAGTACCAACAGGGACCGCACAGATACGCAGTATTTT. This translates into CASTNRDRTDTQYF. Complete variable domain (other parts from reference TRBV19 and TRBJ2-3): DGGITQSPKYLFRKEGQNVTLSCEQNLNHDAMYWYRQDPGQGLRLIYYSQIVNDFQKGDIAEGYSVSREKKESFPLTVTSAQKNPTAFYLCASTNRDRTDTQYFGPGTRLTVL.

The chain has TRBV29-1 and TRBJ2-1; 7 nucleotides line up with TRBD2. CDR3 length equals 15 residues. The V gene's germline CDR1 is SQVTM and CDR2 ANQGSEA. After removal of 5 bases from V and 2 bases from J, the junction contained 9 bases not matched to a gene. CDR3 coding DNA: TGCAGCGTTCACGGGCGGGAGAGAGCCTACAATGAGCAGTTCTTC. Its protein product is CSVHGRERAYNEQFF.

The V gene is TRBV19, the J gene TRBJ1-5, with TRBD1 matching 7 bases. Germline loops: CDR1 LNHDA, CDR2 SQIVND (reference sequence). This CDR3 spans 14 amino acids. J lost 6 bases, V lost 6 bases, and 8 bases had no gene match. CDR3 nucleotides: TGTGCCAGTAGGGCAGGGGGGAGCTTTCAGCCCCAGCATTTT. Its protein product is CASRAGGSFQPQHF.

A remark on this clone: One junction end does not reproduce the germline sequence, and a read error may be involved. CDR3 nucleotides: TGTGCCAGTACTATAGCGGGAGCGAACACCGGGGAGCTGTTTTTT. Encoded protein: CASTIAGANTGELFF. The chain employs TRBV19 and TRBJ2-2; 9 nucleotides match TRBD2. The germline V gene has CDR1 LNHDA and CDR2 SQIVND (reference sequence). The CDR3 contains 15 residues. Looking up the rest from reference TRBV19 and TRBJ2-2 gives the full variable domain: DGGITQSPKYLFRKEGQNVTLSCEQNLNHDAMYWYRQDPGQGLRLIYYSQIVNDFQKGDIAEGYSVSREKKESFPLTVTSAQKNPTAFYLCASTIAGANTGELFFGEGSRLTVL.

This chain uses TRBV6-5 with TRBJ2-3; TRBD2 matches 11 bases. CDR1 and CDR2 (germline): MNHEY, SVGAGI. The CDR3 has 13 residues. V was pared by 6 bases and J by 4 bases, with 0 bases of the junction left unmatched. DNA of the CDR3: TGTGCCAGCAGGGGACTAGCGGCAGATACGCAGTATTTT. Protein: CASRGLAADTQYF.

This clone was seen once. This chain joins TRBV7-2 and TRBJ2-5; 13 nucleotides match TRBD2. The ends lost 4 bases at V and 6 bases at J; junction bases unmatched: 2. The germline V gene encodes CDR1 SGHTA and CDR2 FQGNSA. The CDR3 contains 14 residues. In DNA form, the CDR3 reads TGTGCCAGCAGCTCGGGACTAGCGGGGCAGACCCAGTACTTC. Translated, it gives CASSSGLAGQTQYF.

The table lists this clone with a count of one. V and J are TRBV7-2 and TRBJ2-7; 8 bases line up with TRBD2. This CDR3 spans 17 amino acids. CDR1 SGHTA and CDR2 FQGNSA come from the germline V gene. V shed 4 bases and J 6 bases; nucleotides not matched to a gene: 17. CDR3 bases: TGTGCCAGCAGCTCTTTTCTTCCGGGACTAGTTCGTCTCGAGCAGTACTTC. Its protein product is CASSSFLPGLVRLEQYF. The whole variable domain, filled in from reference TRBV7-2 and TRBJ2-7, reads GAGVSQSPSNKVTEKGKDVELRCDPISGHTALYWYRQSLGQGLEFLIYFQGNSAPDKSGLPSDRFSAERTGGSVSTLTIQRTQQEDSAVYLCASSSFLPGLVRLEQYFGPGTRLTVT.

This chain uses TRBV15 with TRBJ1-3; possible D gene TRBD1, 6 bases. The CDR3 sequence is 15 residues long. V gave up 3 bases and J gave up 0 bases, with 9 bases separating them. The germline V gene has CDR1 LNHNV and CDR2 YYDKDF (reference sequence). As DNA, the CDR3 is TGTGCCACCAGCAGGGACAGAAACTCTGGAAACACCATATATTTT. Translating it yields CATSRDRNSGNTIYF. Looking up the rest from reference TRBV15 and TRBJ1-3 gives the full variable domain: DAMVIQNPRYQVTQFGKPVTLSCSQTLNHNVMYWYQQKSSQAPKLLFHYYDKDFNNEADTPDNFQSRRPNTSFCFLDIRSPGLGDTAMYLCATSRDRNSGNTIYFGEGSWLTVV.